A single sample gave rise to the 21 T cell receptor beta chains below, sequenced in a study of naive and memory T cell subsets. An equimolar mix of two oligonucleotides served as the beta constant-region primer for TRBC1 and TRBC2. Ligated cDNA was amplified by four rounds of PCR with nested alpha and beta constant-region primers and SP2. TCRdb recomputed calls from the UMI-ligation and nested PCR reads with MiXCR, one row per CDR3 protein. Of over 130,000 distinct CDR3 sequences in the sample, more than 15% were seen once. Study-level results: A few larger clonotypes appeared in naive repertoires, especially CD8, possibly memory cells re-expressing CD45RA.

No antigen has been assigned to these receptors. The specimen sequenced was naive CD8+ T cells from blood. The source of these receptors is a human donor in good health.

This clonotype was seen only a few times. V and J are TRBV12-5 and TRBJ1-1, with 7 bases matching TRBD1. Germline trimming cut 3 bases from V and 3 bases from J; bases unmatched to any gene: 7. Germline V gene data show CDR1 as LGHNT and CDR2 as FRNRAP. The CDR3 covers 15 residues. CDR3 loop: CASGFVTGKDTEAFF. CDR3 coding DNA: TGTGCTAGTGGTTTCGTGACAGGGAAGGACACTGAAGCTTTCTTT. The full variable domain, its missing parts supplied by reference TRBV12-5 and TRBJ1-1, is DARVTQTPRHKVTEMGQEVTMRCQPILGHNTVFWYRQTMMQGLELLAYFRNRAPLDDSGMPKDRFSAEMPDATLATLKIQPSEPRDSAVYFCASGFVTGKDTEAFFGQGTRLTVV.

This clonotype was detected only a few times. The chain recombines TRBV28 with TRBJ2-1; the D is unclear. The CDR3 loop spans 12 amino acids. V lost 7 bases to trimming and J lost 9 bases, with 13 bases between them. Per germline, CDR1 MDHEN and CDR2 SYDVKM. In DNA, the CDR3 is TGTGCCAGCATTCCCTCATTGGGTGAGCAGTTCTTC. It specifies CASIPSLGEQFF.

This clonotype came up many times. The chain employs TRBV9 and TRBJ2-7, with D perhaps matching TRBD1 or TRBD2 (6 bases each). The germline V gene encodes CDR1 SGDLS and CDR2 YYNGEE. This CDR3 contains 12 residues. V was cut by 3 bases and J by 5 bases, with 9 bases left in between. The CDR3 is CASSDREDEQYF. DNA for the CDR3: TGTGCCAGCAGCGACAGGGAGGACGAGCAGTACTTC.

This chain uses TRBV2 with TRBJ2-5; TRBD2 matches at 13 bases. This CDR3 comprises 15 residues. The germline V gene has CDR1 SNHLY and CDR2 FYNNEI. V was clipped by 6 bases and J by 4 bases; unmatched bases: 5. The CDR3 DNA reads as TGTGCCAGCAGCTGGGGACTAGCGGGAAGAGAGACCCAGTACTTC. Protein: CASSWGLAGRETQYF.

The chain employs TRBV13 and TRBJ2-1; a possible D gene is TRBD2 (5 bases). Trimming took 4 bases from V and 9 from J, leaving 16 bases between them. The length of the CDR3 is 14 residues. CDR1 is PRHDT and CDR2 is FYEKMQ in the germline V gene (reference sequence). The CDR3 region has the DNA TGTGCCAGCAGCTCTCCCGTGGGCCGGGGTGAGCAGTTCTTC. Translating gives CASSSPVGRGEQFF.

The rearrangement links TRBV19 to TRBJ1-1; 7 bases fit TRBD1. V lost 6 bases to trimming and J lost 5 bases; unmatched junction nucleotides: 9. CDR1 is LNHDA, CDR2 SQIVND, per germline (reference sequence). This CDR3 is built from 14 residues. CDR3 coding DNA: TGTGCCAGTAGCCATGACAGGGAAGGAACTGAAGCTTTCTTT. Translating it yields CASSHDREGTEAFF.

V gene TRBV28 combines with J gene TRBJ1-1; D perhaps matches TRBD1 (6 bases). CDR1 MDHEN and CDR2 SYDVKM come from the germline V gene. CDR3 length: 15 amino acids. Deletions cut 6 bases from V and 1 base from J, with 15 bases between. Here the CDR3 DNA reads TGTGCCAGCAGAATTATAACAGGGCCGAACACTGAAGCTTTCTTT. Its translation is CASRIITGPNTEAFF.

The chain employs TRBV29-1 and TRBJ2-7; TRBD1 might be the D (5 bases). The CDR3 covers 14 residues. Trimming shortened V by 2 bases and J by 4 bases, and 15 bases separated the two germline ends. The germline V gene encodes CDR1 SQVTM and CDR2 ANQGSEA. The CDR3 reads CSVESGREGYEQYF. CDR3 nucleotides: TGCAGCGTTGAATCGGGCAGGGAAGGTTACGAGCAGTACTTC.

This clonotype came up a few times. The CDR3 coding sequence is TGTGCCAGCAGTTCCTCCGGGACAGGGTTCTCCTACGAGCAGTACTTC. Protein product: CASSSSGTGFSYEQYF. This chain connects TRBV28 to TRBJ2-7; 9 positions agree with TRBD1. Per the germline V gene, CDR1 is MDHEN and CDR2 is SYDVKM. The CDR3 has 16 residues. V was pared by 4 bases and J by 0 bases, with 7 bases of the junction left unmatched.

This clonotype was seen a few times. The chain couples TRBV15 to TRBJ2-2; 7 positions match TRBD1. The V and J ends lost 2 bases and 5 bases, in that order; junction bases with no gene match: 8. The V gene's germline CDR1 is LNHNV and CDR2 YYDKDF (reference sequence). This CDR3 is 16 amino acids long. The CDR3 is CATSRPDREPTGELFF. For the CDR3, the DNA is TGTGCCACCAGCAGACCCGACAGGGAACCTACCGGGGAGCTGTTTTTT.

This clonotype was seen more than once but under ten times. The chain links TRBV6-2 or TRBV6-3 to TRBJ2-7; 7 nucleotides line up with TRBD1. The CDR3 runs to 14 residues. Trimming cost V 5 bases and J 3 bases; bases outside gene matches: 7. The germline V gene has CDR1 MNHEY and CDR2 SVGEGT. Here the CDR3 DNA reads TGTGCCAGCAGTCGGGACAGCCTCCTCTACGAGCAGTACTTC. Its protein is CASSRDSLLYEQYF.

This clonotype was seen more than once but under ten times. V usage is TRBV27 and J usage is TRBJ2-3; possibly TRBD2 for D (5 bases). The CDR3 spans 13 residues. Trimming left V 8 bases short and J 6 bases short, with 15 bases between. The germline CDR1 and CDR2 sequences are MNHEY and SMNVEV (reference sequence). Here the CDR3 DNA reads TGTGCCAGCGCCATACCGGAGGAGGATACGCAGTATTTT. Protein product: CASAIPEEDTQYF.

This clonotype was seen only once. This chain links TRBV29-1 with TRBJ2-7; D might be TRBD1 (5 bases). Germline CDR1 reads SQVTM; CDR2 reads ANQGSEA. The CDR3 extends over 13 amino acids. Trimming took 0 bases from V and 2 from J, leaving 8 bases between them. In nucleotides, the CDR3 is TGCAGCGTTGAAGACCCAGGGCCCTACGAGCAGTACTTC. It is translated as CSVEDPGPYEQYF.

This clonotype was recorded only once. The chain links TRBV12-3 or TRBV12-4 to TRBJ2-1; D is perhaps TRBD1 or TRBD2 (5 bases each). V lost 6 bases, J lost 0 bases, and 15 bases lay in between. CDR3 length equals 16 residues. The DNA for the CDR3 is TGTGCCAGCAGGCCGAGGGACCCGAGCTCCTACAATGAGCAGTTCTTC. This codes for CASRPRDPSSYNEQFF.

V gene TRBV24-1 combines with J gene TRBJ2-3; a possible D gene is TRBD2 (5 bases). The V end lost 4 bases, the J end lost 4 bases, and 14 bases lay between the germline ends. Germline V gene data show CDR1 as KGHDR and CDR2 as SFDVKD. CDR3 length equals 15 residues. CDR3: CATSERIDYADTQYF. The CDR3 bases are TGTGCCACCAGTGAGAGGATAGACTACGCAGATACGCAGTATTTT.

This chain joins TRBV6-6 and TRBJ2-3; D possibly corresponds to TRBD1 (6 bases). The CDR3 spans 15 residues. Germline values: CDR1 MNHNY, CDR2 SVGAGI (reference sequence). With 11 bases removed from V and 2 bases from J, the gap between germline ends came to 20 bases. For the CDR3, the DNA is TGTGCCTCCACCCCCCGACAGGCCTCCACAGATACGCAGTATTTT. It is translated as CASTPRQASTDTQYF.

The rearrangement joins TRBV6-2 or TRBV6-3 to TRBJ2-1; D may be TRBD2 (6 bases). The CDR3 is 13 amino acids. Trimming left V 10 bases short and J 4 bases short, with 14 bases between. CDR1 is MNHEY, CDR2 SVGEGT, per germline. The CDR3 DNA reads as TGTGCCACCATAGCGGAGGGATACAATGAGCAGTTCTTC. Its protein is CATIAEGYNEQFF.

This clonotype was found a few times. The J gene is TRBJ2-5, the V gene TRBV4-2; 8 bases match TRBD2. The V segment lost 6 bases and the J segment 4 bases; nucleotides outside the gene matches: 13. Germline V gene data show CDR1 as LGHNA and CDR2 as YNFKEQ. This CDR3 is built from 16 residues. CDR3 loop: CASSSSGSPLGETQYF. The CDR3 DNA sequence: TGTGCCAGCAGTTCCAGCGGGAGTCCCCTCGGAGAGACCCAGTACTTC.

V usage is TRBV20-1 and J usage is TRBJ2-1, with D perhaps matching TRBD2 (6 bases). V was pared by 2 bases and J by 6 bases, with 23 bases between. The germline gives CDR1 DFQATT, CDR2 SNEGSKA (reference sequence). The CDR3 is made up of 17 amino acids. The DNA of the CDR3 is TGCAGTGCTAGATCAAAAACCGGGACTTTTTATATCAATGAGCAGTTCTTC. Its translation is CSARSKTGTFYINEQFF.

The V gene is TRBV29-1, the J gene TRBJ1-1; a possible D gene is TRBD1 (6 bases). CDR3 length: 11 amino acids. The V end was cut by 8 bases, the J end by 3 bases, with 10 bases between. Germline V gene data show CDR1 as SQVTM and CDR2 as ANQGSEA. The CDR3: CSLSGDTEAFF. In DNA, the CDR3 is TGCAGCCTTTCAGGGGACACTGAAGCTTTCTTT.

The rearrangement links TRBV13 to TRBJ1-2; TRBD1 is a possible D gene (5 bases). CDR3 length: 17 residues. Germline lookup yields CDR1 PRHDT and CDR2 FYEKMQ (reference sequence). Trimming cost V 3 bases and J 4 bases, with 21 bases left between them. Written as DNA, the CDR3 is TGTGCCAGCAGCTTCCAACCGATGGGTGGGGCCACCTATGGCTACACCTTC. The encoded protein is CASSFQPMGGATYGYTF.